The text below deals with one TCR beta chain. The record originates from a study of graft-versus-host responses after intestinal transplantation. Study-wide context: For around 3 years after anti-thymocyte globulin induction, all recipients took tacrolimus and steroids.

The CDR3 covers 15 residues. V dropped 3 bases and J dropped 5 bases, with 16 bases sitting between them. CDR1 KGHSH and CDR2 LQKENI come from the germline V gene. Assay used: immunoSEQ multiplex PCR; TCRdb lists only in-frame clones, some missing. The sample lists about 19,000 clones, 80% to 95% seen once, with approximately 1.9% in the top ten. The source material was PBMCs, sampled 350 to 400 days after transplant. This clonotype was sampled from a human patient who received an intestinal transplant, so some T cells may come from the graft donor. The chain has TRBV18 and TRBJ1-2, with no clear D. Here the CDR3 reads CASSPEVVRRYGYTF. The DNA of the CDR3 is TGTGCCAGCTCACCCGAAGTGGTCAGGAGGTATGGCTACACCTTC.